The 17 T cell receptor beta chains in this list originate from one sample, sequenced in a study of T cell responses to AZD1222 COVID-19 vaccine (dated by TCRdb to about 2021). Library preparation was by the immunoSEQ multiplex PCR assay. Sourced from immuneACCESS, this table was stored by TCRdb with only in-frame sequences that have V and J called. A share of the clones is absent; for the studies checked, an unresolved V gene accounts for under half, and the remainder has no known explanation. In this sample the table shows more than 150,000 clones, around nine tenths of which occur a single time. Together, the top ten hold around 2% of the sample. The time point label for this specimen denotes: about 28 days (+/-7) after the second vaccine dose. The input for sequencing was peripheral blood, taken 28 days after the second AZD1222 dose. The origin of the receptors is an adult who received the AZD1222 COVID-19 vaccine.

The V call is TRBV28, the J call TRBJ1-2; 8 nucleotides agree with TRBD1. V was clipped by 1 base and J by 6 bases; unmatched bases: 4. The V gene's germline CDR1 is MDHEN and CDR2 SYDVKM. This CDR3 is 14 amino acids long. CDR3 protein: CASSLLDRVDGYTF. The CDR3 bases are TGTGCCAGCAGTTTATTGGACAGGGTTGATGGCTACACCTTC.

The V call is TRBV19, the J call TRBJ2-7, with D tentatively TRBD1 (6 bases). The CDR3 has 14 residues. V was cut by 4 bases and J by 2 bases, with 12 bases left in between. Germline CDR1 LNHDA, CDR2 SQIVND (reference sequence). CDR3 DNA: TGTGCCAGTAGTACGAGACAGGAGACCTACGAGCAGTACTTC. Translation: CASSTRQETYEQYF. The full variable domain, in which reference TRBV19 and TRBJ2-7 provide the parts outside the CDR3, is DGGITQSPKYLFRKEGQNVTLSCEQNLNHDAMYWYRQDPGQGLRLIYYSQIVNDFQKGDIAEGYSVSREKKESFPLTVTSAQKNPTAFYLCASSTRQETYEQYFGPGTRLTVT.

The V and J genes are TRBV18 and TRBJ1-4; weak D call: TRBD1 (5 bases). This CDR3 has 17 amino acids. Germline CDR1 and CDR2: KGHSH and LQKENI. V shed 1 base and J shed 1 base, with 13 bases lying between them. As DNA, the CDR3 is TGTGCCAGCTCACCACAGCAGGGAGAAGGAACTAATGAAAAACTGTTTTTT. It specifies CASSPQQGEGTNEKLFF. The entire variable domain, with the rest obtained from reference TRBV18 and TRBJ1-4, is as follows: NAGVMQNPRHLVRRRGQEARLRCSPMKGHSHVYWYRQLPEEGLKFMVYLQKENIIDESGMPKERFSAEFPKEGPSILRIQQVVRGDSAAYFCASSPQQGEGTNEKLFFGSGTQLSVL.

CDR3 in amino acids: CASSFRLAGVGEQYF. For the CDR3, the DNA is TGTGCCAGCAGTTTCCGACTAGCGGGAGTGGGTGAGCAGTACTTC. The genes are TRBV27 and TRBJ2-7; 12 bases match TRBD2. Germline values: CDR1 MNHEY, CDR2 SMNVEV (reference sequence). V lost 3 bases, J lost 7 bases, and 7 bases stayed unmatched. This CDR3 is 15 amino acids long.

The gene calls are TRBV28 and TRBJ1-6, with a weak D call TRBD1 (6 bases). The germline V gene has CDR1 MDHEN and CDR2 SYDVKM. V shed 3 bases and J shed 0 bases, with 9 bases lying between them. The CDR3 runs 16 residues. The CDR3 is CASSFRTDSYNSPLHF. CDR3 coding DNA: TGTGCCAGCAGTTTCCGGACAGACTCCTATAATTCACCCCTCCACTTT.

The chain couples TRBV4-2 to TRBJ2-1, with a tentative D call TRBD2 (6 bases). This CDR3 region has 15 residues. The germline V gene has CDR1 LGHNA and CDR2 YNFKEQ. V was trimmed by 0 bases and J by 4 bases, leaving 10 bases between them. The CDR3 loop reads CASSQEALAYNEQFF. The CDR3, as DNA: TGTGCCAGCAGCCAAGAGGCACTAGCATACAATGAGCAGTTCTTC.

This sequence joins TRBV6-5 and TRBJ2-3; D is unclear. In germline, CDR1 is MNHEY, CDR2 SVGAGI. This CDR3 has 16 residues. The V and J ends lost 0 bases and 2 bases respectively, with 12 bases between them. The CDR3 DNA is TGTGCCAGCAGTTACTCCTCGGTCCGGGTCACAGATACGCAGTATTTT. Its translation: CASSYSSVRVTDTQYF.

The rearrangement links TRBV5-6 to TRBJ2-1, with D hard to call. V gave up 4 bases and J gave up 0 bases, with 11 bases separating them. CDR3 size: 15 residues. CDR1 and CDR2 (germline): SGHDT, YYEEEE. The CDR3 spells CASSVSLSSYNEQFF. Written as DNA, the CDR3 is TGTGCCAGCAGCGTCTCACTGAGCTCCTACAATGAGCAGTTCTTC.

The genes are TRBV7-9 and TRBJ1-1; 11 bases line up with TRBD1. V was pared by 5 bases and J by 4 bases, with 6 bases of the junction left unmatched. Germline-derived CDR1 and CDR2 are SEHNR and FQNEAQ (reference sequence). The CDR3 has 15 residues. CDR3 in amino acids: CASSPGQGALTEAFF. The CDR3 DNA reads TGTGCCAGCAGCCCTGGACAGGGGGCTCTCACTGAAGCTTTCTTT.

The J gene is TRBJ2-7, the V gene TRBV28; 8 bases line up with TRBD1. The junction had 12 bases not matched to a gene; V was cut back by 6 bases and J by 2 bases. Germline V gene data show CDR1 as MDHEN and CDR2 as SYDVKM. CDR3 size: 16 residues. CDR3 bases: TGTGCCAGCAGACATTCCCCCGGGACAGGTCCCTACGAGCAGTACTTC. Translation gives CASRHSPGTGPYEQYF.

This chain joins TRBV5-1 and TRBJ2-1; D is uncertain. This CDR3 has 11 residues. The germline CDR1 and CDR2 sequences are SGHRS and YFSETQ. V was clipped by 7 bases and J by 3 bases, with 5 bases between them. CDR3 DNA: TGCGCCAGCTCCAACTACAATGAGCAGTTCTTC. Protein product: CASSNYNEQFF.

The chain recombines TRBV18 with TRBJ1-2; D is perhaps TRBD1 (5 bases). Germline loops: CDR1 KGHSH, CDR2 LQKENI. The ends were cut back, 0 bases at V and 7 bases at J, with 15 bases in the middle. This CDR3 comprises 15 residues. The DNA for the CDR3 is TGTGCCAGCTCACCACCTAACCAGGGAGAGGCTGGCTACACCTTC. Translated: CASSPPNQGEAGYTF.

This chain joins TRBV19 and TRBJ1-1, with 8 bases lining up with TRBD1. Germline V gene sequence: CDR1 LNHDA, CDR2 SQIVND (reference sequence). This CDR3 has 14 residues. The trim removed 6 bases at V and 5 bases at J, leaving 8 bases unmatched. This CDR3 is CASSLDRGGTEAFF. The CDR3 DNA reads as TGTGCCAGTAGCCTCGACAGGGGTGGAACTGAAGCTTTCTTT.

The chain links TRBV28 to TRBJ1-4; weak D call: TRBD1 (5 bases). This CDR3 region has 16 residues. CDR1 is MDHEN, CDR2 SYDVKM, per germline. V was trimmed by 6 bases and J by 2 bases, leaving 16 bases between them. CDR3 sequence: CASSRSGGTTNEKLFF. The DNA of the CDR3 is TGTGCCAGCAGCCGATCGGGGGGTACGACTAATGAAAAACTGTTTTTT.

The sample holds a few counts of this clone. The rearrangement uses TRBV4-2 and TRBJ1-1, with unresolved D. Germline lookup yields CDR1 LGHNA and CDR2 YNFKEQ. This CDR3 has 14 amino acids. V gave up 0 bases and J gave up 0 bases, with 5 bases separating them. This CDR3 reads CASSQDLVNTEAFF. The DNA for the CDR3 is TGTGCCAGCAGCCAAGATTTGGTGAACACTGAAGCTTTCTTT.

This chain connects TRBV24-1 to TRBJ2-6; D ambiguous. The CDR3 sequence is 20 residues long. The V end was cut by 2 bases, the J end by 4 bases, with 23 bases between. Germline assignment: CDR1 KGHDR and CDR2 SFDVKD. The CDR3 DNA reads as TGTGCCACCAGTGATTGGCAACCACGGCAGGCCCGATGGGGGGCCAACGTCCTGACTTTC. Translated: CATSDWQPRQARWGANVLTF.

CDR3 protein: CSVGGVGGNQPQHF. For the CDR3, the DNA is TGCAGCGTTGGAGGGGTGGGGGGCAATCAGCCCCAGCATTTT. The J gene is TRBJ1-5, the V gene TRBV29-1, with D perhaps matching TRBD1 (5 bases). Germline V gives CDR1 SQVTM, CDR2 ANQGSEA. Trimming pared 4 bases from V and 2 bases from J, leaving 12 bases between. This CDR3 spans 14 amino acids.